This TCR beta chain was sequenced during a study of blood T cell repertoires in COVID-19. Per germline, CDR1 KGHSH and CDR2 LQKENI. The CDR3 is made up of 15 amino acids. Losses at the gene ends were 5 bases for V and 6 bases for J; bases not matched to a gene: 6. Per the authors' pipeline: For nucleated cells, counts were estimated from reference gene primer amplification. Profiled with immunoSEQ multiplex PCR; TCRdb holds only in-frame clones, not every one. V, J and clone size are those of that table, while D and trimming were read from the DNA. The top ten clones hold nearly 5% of a sample with fewer than 200,000 clones, about 90% of them seen once.

This rearrangement joins TRBV18 to TRBJ1-5; 11 nucleotides align to TRBD1. The material sequenced was peripheral blood. The receptor's source is a young man with COVID-19, enrolled during active disease. CDR3 DNA: TGTGCCAGCTCAAGGGACAGGGGGAGTAGTCAGCCCCAGCATTTT. Residues: CASSRDRGSSQPQHF.